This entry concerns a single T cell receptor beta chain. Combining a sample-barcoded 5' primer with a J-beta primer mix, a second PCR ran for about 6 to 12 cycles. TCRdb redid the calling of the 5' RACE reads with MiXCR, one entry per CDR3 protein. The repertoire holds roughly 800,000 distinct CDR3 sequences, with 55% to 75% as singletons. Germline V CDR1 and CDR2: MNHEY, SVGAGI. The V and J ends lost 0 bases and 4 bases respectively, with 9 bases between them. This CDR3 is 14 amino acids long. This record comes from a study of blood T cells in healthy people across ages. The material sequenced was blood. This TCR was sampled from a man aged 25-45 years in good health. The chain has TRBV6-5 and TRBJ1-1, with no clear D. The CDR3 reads CASSYSNSLTEAFF. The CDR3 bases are TGTGCCAGCAGTTACTCGAACAGCCTCACTGAAGCTTTCTTT.